The 8 T cell receptor beta chains below come from one sample, sequenced in a study of T cells in Graves' hyperthyroidism and ophthalmopathy. TCR beta CDR3 regions were amplified from RNA. In the first-round RT-PCR of the TCR CDR3, the HTBI primer set was used. TCRdb ran MiXCR on the multiplex PCR reads and lists one entry per CDR3 protein. This table holds approximately 430,000 distinct CDR3 sequences, about 15% found once. The sample was blood. Receptors originate from a man aged 18 to 30 with Graves' ophthalmopathy.

This clonotype was found many times. The chain couples TRBV5-1 to TRBJ2-1; a weak D match, TRBD1 (6 bases). Trimming removed 3 bases at V and 7 bases at J, with 11 bases between. The germline CDR1 and CDR2 sequences are SGHRS and YFSETQ. This CDR3 is built from 13 residues. The DNA for the CDR3 is TGCGCCAGCAGCTCCGGACAGTGGAATGAGCAGTTCTTC. This translates into CASSSGQWNEQFF. Variable domain in full (rest from reference TRBV5-1 and TRBJ2-1): KAGVTQTPRYLIKTRGQQVTLSCSPISGHRSVSWYQQTPGQGLQFLFEYFSETQRNKGNFPGRFSGRQFSNSRSEMNVSTLELGDSALYLCASSSGQWNEQFFGPGTRLTVL.

In this sample, this clonotype turned up many times. The chain has TRBV20-1 and TRBJ2-7, with 9 bases matching TRBD1. The germline CDR1 and CDR2 sequences are DFQATT and SNEGSKA (reference sequence). The CDR3 runs 14 residues. J gave up 4 bases and V 4 bases, and 8 bases lay outside the gene matches. CDR3 residues: CSAISGTGFYEQYF. CDR3 DNA sequence: TGCAGTGCTATTTCCGGGACAGGGTTTTACGAGCAGTACTTC.

Ten or more counts support this clonotype. This CDR3 is CASSLGGAGAGYTF. The DNA for the CDR3 is TGTGCCAGCAGCTTAGGAGGCGCAGGGGCCGGCTACACCTTC. The rearrangement links TRBV7-2 to TRBJ1-2, with a weak D call TRBD1 (6 bases). The CDR3 covers 14 residues. The germline V gene has CDR1 SGHTA and CDR2 FQGNSA. Trimming removed 1 base at V and 8 bases at J, with 14 bases between.

This clonotype turned up a few times. The chain uses TRBV11-3 and TRBJ1-5; 9 positions match TRBD1. Germline values: CDR1 SGHNT, CDR2 YENEEA. The CDR3 covers 14 residues. Trimming removed 4 bases from V and 6 bases from J; junction bases left unmatched: 4. CDR3 DNA: TGTGCCAGCAGCTCTAGACAGGGGGGTCAGCCCCAGCATTTT. This sequence encodes CASSSRQGGQPQHF.

This clonotype has at least ten counts. V gene TRBV10-3 combines with J gene TRBJ1-5; 7 nucleotides agree with TRBD1. Per the germline V gene, CDR1 is ENHRY and CDR2 is SYGVKD. The ends lost 9 bases at V and 6 bases at J; junction bases unmatched: 8. CDR3 length: 13 residues. CDR3 sequence (DNA): TGTGCCATAGGGACAGAGCCAAGTCAGCCCCAGCATTTT. Translation gives CAIGTEPSQPQHF.

This clonotype came up a few times. The J gene is TRBJ1-4, the V gene TRBV15; no reliable D call. Germline lookup yields CDR1 LNHNV and CDR2 YYDKDF (reference sequence). Trimming left V 1 base short and J 8 bases short, with 11 bases between. This CDR3 is 14 amino acids long. CDR3 residues: CATSRAGVSEKLFF. CDR3 in DNA: TGTGCCACCAGCAGAGCTGGGGTTTCCGAAAAACTGTTTTTT.

The table lists this clonotype with many counts. This chain uses TRBV3-1 with TRBJ2-2; no reliable D call. The CDR3 is 14 residues long. CDR1 is LGHDT, CDR2 YNNKEL, per germline (reference sequence). V dropped 0 bases and J dropped 4 bases, with 6 bases sitting between them. This CDR3 is CASSQDWLTGELFF. CDR3 nucleotide sequence: TGTGCCAGCAGCCAAGATTGGCTCACCGGGGAGCTGTTTTTT.

This chain uses TRBV6-2 or TRBV6-3 with TRBJ2-7, with D perhaps TRBD2 (6 bases). The CDR3 sequence is 16 residues long. Germline CDR1 is MNHEY and CDR2 is SVGEGT. The V end lost 5 bases, the J end lost 0 bases, and 17 bases lay between the germline ends. The CDR3 DNA sequence: TGTGCCAGCAGTCAAGGGACTCATAGATACTCCTACGAGCAGTACTTC. This encodes CASSQGTHRYSYEQYF.